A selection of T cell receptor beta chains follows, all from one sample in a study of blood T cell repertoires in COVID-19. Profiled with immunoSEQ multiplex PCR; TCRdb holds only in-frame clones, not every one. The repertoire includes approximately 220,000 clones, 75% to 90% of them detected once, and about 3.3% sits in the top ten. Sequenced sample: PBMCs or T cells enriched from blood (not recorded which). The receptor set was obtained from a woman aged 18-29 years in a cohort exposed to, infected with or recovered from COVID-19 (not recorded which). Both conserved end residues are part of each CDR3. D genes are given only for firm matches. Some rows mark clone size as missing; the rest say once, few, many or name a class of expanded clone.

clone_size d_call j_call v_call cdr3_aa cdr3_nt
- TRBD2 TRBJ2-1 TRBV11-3 CASSHTSGISYNEQFF TGTGCCAGCAGCCACACTAGCGGGATTTCCTACAATGAGCAGTTCTTC
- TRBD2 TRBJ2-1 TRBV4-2 CASSQITGGNNEQFF TGTGCCAGCAGCCAAATCACCGGGGGGAACAATGAGCAGTTCTTC
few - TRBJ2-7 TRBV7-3 CASSLGRDYEQYF TGTGCCAGCAGCTTAGGCAGGGACTACGAGCAGTACTTC
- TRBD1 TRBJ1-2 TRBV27 CASSTGTGGLGYTF TGTGCCAGCAGTACGGGGACAGGGGGATTGGGCTACACCTTC
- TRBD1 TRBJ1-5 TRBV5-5 CASSLQGGNQPQHF TGTGCCAGCAGCCTACAGGGGGGCAATCAGCCCCAGCATTTT
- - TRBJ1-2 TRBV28 CASSLTRRALYGYTF TGTGCCAGCAGTTTGACCCGCAGGGCCCTCTATGGCTACACCTTC
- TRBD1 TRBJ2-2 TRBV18 CASSPPRDRVNTGELFF TGTGCCAGCTCACCACCCCGGGACAGGGTGAACACCGGGGAGCTGTTTTTT
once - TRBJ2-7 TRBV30 CACSAGGSYEQYF TGTGCCTGCTCCGCCGGGGGCTCCTACGAGCAGTACTTC
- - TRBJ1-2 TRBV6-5 CASIDRSYNGYTF TGTGCCAGCATCGACAGGTCATATAATGGCTACACCTTC
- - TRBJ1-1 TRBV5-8 CAHNTRERLTEAFF TGTGCCCACAACACGAGGGAAAGACTTACTGAAGCTTTCTTT
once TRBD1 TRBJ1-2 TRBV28 CASSTGQGEIYGYTF TGTGCCAGCAGTACAGGACAGGGCGAAATCTATGGCTACACCTTC
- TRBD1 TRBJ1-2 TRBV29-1 CSAATGTYYGYTF TGCAGCGCCGCGACAGGGACCTACTATGGCTACACCTTC
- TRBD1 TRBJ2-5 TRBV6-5 CASIEGAGETQYF TGTGCCAGCATAGAGGGGGCCGGAGAGACCCAGTACTTC
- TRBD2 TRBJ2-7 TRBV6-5 CASSLRDYYEQYF TGTGCCAGCAGTCTTCGGGACTACTACGAGCAGTACTTC
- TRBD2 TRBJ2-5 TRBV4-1 CASSRGAGGPETQYF TGCGCCAGCAGCCGTGGGGCGGGAGGGCCTGAGACCCAGTACTTC
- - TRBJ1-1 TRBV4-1 CASSRASLNTEAFF TGCGCCAGCAGCCGAGCATCCCTTAACACTGAAGCTTTCTTT
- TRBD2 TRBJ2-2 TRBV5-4 CASREAGKTGELFF TGTGCCAGCAGGGAAGCGGGGAAAACCGGGGAGCTGTTTTTT
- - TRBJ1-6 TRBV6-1 CASSEHRADNSPLHF TGTGCCAGCAGTGAACACAGGGCTGATAATTCACCCCTCCACTTT
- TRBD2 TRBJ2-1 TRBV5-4 CASSFQRGPYNEQFF TGTGCCAGCAGCTTCCAGCGGGGGCCGTACAATGAGCAGTTCTTC
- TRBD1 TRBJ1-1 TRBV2 CASTGQAEDTEAFF TGTGCCAGCACAGGACAGGCTGAAGACACTGAAGCTTTCTTT
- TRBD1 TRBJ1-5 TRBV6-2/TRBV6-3 CASSRDRAGQPQHF TGTGCCAGCAGCCGAGACAGGGCGGGGCAGCCCCAGCATTTT
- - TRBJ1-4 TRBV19 CASSMGAVEKLFF TGTGCCAGTAGTATGGGGGCAGTTGAAAAACTGTTTTTT